This TCR beta chain came from a study of T cells in Graves' hyperthyroidism and ophthalmopathy. Turning to the study itself: Initial diagnosis, before any treatment, was when peripheral blood was collected.

Amplified TCR beta CDR3 regions derived from RNA transcripts. During a first-round RT-PCR of the TCR CDR3, the HTBI primer set was used. MiXCR, run by TCRdb on the multiplex PCR reads, gives a single entry per CDR3 protein. The sample lists about 59,000 distinct CDR3 sequences, about 57% occurring once. Isolation of PBMCs was performed on about 10 ml fresh peripheral blood. Study-wide results and caveats: The model identified upcoming ophthalmopathy a median about 6.5 months ahead of onset.

The CDR3 sequence is 18 residues long. Trimming removed 2 bases at V and 4 bases at J, with 21 bases between. CDR1 is SEHNR and CDR2 is FQNEAQ in the germline V gene (reference sequence). In this sample, this clonotype turned up many times. The antigen remains unidentified. The chain uses TRBV7-9 and TRBJ2-1, with a possible D match to TRBD2 (7 bases). The source is a woman aged 55-70 years with Graves' ophthalmopathy. Sequenced: blood. As DNA, the CDR3 is TGTGCCAGCAGCTTATCTAACTTCGCGGGGGCCCTATACAATGAGCAGTTCTTC. Translated, it gives CASSLSNFAGALYNEQFF.